This section outlines one TCR beta chain sequence together with its context. Antigen specificity is unknown. Trimming removed 0 bases from V and 1 base from J, with 9 bases in between. This CDR3 has 15 amino acids. The germline CDR1 and CDR2 sequences are LGHNA and YNFKEQ. This specimen belongs to a study of metastatic and nonmetastatic thyroid tumors. Across the whole study: Across blood and tumor or nodule tissue, repertoires from malignant and benign thyroid patients were compared with one another. Findings of the study overall: In both blood and tumor samples, TCR beta diversity was reported significantly higher for malignant than benign nodules.

No patient received treatment before thyroid surgery. Authors' analysis steps: What underpinned the distant-metastasis classifier for papillary thyroid cancer was the set of CDR3 differences across clinicopathological groups. Using MiXCR, TCRdb reanalyzed the PCR reads. These V and J calls derive from TCRdb rather than the authors' analysis. The profile shows about 92,000 clones, around 14% of them singletons. The chain has TRBV4-2 and TRBJ2-5; weak D call: TRBD2 (6 bases). Sequencing input: blood. The sequence was obtained from a female donor with papillary thyroid cancer or a benign thyroid nodule (not recorded which). Some clones in this sample may be carry-over from other donors' samples. For the CDR3, the DNA is TGTGCCAGCAGCCAAGAGCGGCGGGGCCAAGAGACCCAGTACTTC. Amino acid sequence: CASSQERRGQETQYF.